These 15 T cell receptor beta chains share one sample of origin, sequenced in a study of T cells in Graves' hyperthyroidism and ophthalmopathy (dated by TCRdb to between 2018 and 2020). The library relied on multiplex PCR. Sequenced using an Illumina HiSeq 2000. The TCR beta CDR3 regions were amplified from the RNA transcripts. The first round of RT-PCR for the TCR CDR3 was performed with the HTBI primer set and the Qiagen OneStep RT-PCR kit. The public reads were reprocessed in TCRdb via fastp at Q25 and MiXCR, keeping in-frame beta chains. All rows with the same CDR3 protein become a single entry with the most common DNA and genes. The sample includes more than 450,000 distinct CDR3 sequences, with about 20% observed a single time. The ten biggest clones cover over 45% of the sample. Sequencing was performed on blood. These TCRs come from a man aged 40-50 years with Graves' ophthalmopathy.

Concerning this clonotype itself: It may be a read error: a sequence one base away is much more abundant. The missing conserved phenylalanine or tryptophan at the end of this CDR3 makes a read error likely. The CDR3 DNA is TGTGCCAGCAGTTTGAGTGTTGGCAGGGGAGGAAGCAATCAGCCCCAGCATCTT. Protein: CASSLSVGRGGSNQPQHL. The chain combines TRBV12-3 or TRBV12-4 with TRBJ1-5, with D possibly being TRBD1 (6 bases). This CDR3 region has 18 residues. V was cut by 3 bases and J by 1 base, with 19 bases left in between.

Many counts were recorded for this clonotype. The rearrangement links TRBV2 to TRBJ2-7, with D possibly TRBD1 on 5 matching bases. V gave up 5 bases and J gave up 5 bases, with 13 bases separating them. The V gene's germline CDR1 is SNHLY and CDR2 FYNNEI. This CDR3 has 13 amino acids. This CDR3 is CASSLQGLNEQYF. In DNA, the CDR3 is TGTGCCAGCAGTCTTCAGGGTTTGAACGAGCAGTACTTC.

The gene calls are TRBV10-3 and TRBJ2-7; TRBD2 might be the D (6 bases). Trimming cost V 3 bases and J 6 bases, with 12 bases left between them. This CDR3 is built from 13 residues. Germline values: CDR1 ENHRY, CDR2 SYGVKD. CDR3 in amino acids: CAISELAGGEQYF. The DNA of the CDR3 is TGTGCCATCAGTGAACTAGCAGGCGGCGAGCAGTACTTC.

This clonotype was counted a few times. The gene calls are TRBV13 and TRBJ1-2, with D possibly being TRBD1 (5 bases). Per germline, CDR1 PRHDT and CDR2 FYEKMQ (reference sequence). Trimming stripped 4 bases from V and 3 bases from J, with 9 bases between. This CDR3 is 13 amino acids long. The DNA for the CDR3 is TGTGCCAGCAGCTCACAGGACTACTATGGCTACACCTTC. Translation: CASSSQDYYGYTF.

The chain uses TRBV10-3 and TRBJ2-1, with a possible D match to TRBD2 (5 bases). The germline CDR1 and CDR2 sequences are ENHRY and SYGVKD. The CDR3 spans 15 residues. Trimming removed 0 bases from V and 2 bases from J, with 8 bases in between. CDR3 nucleotide sequence: TGTGCCATCAGTGAGTCCCAGCGGCCCTACAATGAGCAGTTCTTC. Translated: CAISESQRPYNEQFF.

The table lists this clonotype with many counts. This rearrangement joins TRBV28 to TRBJ1-1; TRBD1 matches 11 bases. Per the germline V gene, CDR1 is MDHEN and CDR2 is SYDVKM. V shed 7 bases and J 2 bases; nucleotides not matched to a gene: 12. The CDR3 spans 17 residues. CDR3 DNA sequence: TGTGCCAGCACTAGCACCGGGACAGGGGGATCAAACACTGAAGCTTTCTTT. It is translated as CASTSTGTGGSNTEAFF.

The genes are TRBV5-5 and TRBJ2-2, with D maybe TRBD2 (6 bases). Trimming stripped 0 bases from V and 0 bases from J, with 9 bases between. The CDR3 is 16 residues long. Per the germline V gene, CDR1 is SGHKS and CDR2 is YYEKEE (reference sequence). CDR3 amino acids: CASSLGPGANTGELFF. The CDR3 DNA is TGTGCCAGCAGCTTGGGTCCGGGGGCGAACACCGGGGAGCTGTTTTTT.

This clonotype was counted ten times or more. This chain connects TRBV11-2 to TRBJ2-7, with D possibly matching TRBD1 (5 bases). Trimming cost V 3 bases and J 6 bases, with 9 bases left between them. Per germline, CDR1 SGHAT and CDR2 FQNNGV. This CDR3 comprises 12 residues. The chain's CDR3 is CASSLGRSEQYF. The CDR3 DNA sequence: TGTGCCAGCAGCTTGGGGCGTTCCGAGCAGTACTTC.

The sample holds many counts of this clonotype. The rearrangement links TRBV28 to TRBJ2-7; 14 bases map to TRBD2. V lost 2 bases, J lost 4 bases, and 13 bases stayed unmatched. This CDR3 region has 19 residues. Per germline, CDR1 MDHEN and CDR2 SYDVKM. The CDR3 is CASSLGSTGTSGSRYEQYF. Written as DNA, the CDR3 is TGTGCCAGCAGTTTAGGGTCGACCGGGACTAGCGGGAGTAGGTACGAGCAGTACTTC.

There are many counts of this clonotype. V usage is TRBV12-3 or TRBV12-4 and J usage is TRBJ1-6; the D is unclear. CDR3 length equals 15 residues. Trimming took off 6 bases at V and 0 bases at J, with 9 bases between the two ends. DNA of the CDR3: TGTGCCAGCAGCAGGACGAGCTCCTATAATTCACCCCTCCACTTT. As protein: CASSRTSSYNSPLHF.

This clonotype has more than one count but fewer than ten. V gene TRBV16 combines with J gene TRBJ2-1; D is possibly TRBD1 (5 bases). V was clipped by 0 bases and J by 1 base, with 7 bases between them. Germline values: CDR1 KGHSY, CDR2 FQNENV. The CDR3 consists of 15 residues. CDR3: CASSQSGDSYNEQFF. The CDR3 nucleotides read TGTGCCAGCAGCCAATCAGGGGATTCCTACAATGAGCAGTTCTTC. Variable domain in full (rest from reference TRBV16 and TRBJ2-1): GEEVAQTPKHLVRGEGQKAKLYCAPIKGHSYVFWYQQVLKNEFKFLISFQNENVFDETGMPKERFSAKCLPNSPCSLEIQATKLEDSAVYFCASSQSGDSYNEQFFGPGTRLTVL.

V and J are TRBV20-1 and TRBJ2-1, with a tentative D call TRBD2 (7 bases). V was shortened by 5 bases and J by 8 bases, with 19 bases between the two germline ends. The CDR3 totals 14 residues. CDR1 is DFQATT, CDR2 SNEGSKA, per germline (reference sequence). The CDR3 bases are TGCAGTGCTCATACTAGCGTGAGGGGGGATGAGCAGTTCTTC. This translates into CSAHTSVRGDEQFF.

The rearrangement links TRBV19 to TRBJ1-5; D not resolved. CDR3 length: 13 residues. V gave up 7 bases and J gave up 3 bases, with 10 bases separating them. Germline V gene lookup returns CDR1 LNHDA and CDR2 SQIVND (reference sequence). CDR3 sequence: CASTPSVNQPQHF. CDR3 DNA sequence: TGTGCCAGTACCCCATCCGTCAATCAGCCCCAGCATTTT.

This clonotype was seen repeatedly, ten times or more. CDR3 bases: TGTGCCATCAGTGGAGGGAGCTCCTACAATGAGCAGTTCTTC. It translates to CAISGGSSYNEQFF. The chain has TRBV10-3 and TRBJ2-1, with D possibly TRBD2 on 5 matching bases. This CDR3 is built from 14 residues. Per the germline V gene, CDR1 is ENHRY and CDR2 is SYGVKD. Trimming stripped 4 bases from V and 0 bases from J, with 7 bases between.

The chain employs TRBV7-9 and TRBJ2-7; 8 positions match TRBD1. Germline V gives CDR1 SEHNR, CDR2 FQNEAQ (reference sequence). After removal of 4 bases from V and 6 bases from J, the junction contained 5 bases not matched to a gene. CDR3 length: 13 residues. The CDR3 DNA follows: TGTGCCAGCAGCTCGGGACAGGTGGGCGAGCAGTACTTC. This translates into CASSSGQVGEQYF.